This T cell receptor beta chain was retrieved from a study of T cell changes during pregnancy in multiple sclerosis (dated 2019 in TCRdb). For context, the study as a whole: The study looked at changes in the T cell repertoire across pregnancy in women with multiple sclerosis.

The CDR3 spans 14 residues, from the cysteine through the phenylalanine. Here the CDR3 DNA is all that survives: 42 bases in frame from base 1. According to the germline V gene, CDR1 reads MNHEY and CDR2 reads SVGAGI. The trim is 6 bases for V and 6 bases for J, with a gap of 17 bases between the germline ends. A remark on this clone: Its binding antigen is unknown. The sample holds no much larger clone one base away, and base qualities are not on file.

Library creation used the immunoSEQ multiplex PCR assay. The immuneACCESS repertoire file appears here via TCRdb, limited to in-frame rearrangements. These files lack a portion of the clones; in checked studies, under half of the deficit traces to unresolved V genes, and the cause of the others is not known. The sample contains some 77,000 clones, approximately 91% of them found a single time. Around 2% of the sample lies in the top ten. The rearranged segments are TRBV6-5 and TRBJ1-2, with the identity of the D gene unclear. Sequences were derived from peripheral blood, sampled before pregnancy. The origin of this receptor is a female donor with multiple sclerosis, enrolled in a pregnancy study. The nucleotides read TGTGCCAGCAGGGCCCCGGGAAGACGTAATGGCTACACCTTC. This encodes CASRAPGRRNGYTF.